This T cell receptor beta chain was captured by sequencing in a study of blood T cell repertoires in COVID-19. Background on the study: The United States, Italy and Spain supplied acute and convalescent COVID-19 samples.

The CDR3 length is 18 residues. Germline trimming cut 4 bases from V and 0 bases from J; bases unmatched to any gene: 10. Germline CDR1 SGHRS, CDR2 YFSETQ. Source study methods: Quantification of nucleated cells was approximated via reference gene primer amplification. TCRdb's copy holds only in-frame clones and misses some; the assay was immunoSEQ multiplex PCR. V and J calls and clone size come straight from that table; D and trimming were deduced from the DNA. The profile shows some 100,000 clones, around 92% of them singletons. Sequenced material: peripheral blood. The clonotype comes from a woman aged 55 to 70 with active COVID-19. V gene TRBV5-1 combines with J gene TRBJ2-6; 7 nucleotides match TRBD1. CDR3 region: CASSDPGTENSGANVLTF. CDR3 coding DNA: TGCGCCAGCAGCGACCCCGGGACAGAAAACTCTGGGGCCAACGTCCTGACTTTC.